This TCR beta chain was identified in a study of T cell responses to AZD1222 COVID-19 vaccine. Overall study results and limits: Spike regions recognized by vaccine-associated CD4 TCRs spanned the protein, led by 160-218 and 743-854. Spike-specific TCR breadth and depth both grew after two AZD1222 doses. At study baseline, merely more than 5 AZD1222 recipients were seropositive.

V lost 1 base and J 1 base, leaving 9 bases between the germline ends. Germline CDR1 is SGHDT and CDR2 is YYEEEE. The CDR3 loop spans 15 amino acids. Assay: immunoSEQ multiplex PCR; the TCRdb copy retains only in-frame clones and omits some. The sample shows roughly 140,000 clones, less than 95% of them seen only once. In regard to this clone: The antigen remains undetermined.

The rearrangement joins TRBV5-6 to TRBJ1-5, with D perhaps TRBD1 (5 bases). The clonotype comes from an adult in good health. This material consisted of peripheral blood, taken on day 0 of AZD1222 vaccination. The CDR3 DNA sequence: TGTGCCAGCAGCTTGAGGGGAAACAGCAATCAGCCCCAGCATTTT. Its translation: CASSLRGNSNQPQHF.